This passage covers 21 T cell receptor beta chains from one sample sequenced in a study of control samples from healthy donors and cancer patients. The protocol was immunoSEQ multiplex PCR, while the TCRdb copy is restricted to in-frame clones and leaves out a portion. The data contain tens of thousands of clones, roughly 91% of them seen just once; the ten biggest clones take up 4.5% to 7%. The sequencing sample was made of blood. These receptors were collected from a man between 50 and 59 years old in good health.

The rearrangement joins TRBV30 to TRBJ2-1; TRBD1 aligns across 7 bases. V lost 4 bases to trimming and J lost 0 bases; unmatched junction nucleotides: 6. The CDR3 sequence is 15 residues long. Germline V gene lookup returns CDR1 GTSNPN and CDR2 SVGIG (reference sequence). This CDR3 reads CAWKQGPSSYNEQFF. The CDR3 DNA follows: TGTGCCTGGAAACAGGGGCCAAGCTCCTACAATGAGCAGTTCTTC.

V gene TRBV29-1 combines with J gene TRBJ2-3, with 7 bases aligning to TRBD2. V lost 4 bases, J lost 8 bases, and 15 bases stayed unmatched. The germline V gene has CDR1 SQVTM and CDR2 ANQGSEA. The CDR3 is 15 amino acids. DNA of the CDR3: TGCAGCGTTGTGGAGCGGGGCTACTTCGATCTTACGCAGTATTTT. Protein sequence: CSVVERGYFDLTQYF.

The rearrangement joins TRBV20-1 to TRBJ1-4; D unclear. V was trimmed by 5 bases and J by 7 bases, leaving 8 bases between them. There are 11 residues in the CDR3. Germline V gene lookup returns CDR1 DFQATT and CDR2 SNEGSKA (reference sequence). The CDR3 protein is CSAVTGEKLFF. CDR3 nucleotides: TGCAGTGCTGTGACGGGTGAAAAACTGTTTTTT.

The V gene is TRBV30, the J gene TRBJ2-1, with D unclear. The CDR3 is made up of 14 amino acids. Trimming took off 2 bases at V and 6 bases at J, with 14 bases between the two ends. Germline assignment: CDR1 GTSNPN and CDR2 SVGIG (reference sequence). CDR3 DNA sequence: TGTGCCTGGAGTATGGGGTTTGGTGGCAATGAGCAGTTCTTC. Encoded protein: CAWSMGFGGNEQFF.

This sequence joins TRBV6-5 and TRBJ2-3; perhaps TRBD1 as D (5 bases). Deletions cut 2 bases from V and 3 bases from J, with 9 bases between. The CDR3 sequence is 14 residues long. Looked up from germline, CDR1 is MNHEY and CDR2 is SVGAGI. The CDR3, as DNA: TGTGCCAGCAGTTACCAGACAGAGACAGATACGCAGTATTTT. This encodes CASSYQTETDTQYF.

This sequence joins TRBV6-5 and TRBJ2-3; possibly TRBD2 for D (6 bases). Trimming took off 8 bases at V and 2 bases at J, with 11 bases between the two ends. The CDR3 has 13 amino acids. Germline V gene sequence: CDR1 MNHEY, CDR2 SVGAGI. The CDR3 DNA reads TGTGCCAGCGGAAGGGACTTCACAGATACGCAGTATTTT. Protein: CASGRDFTDTQYF.

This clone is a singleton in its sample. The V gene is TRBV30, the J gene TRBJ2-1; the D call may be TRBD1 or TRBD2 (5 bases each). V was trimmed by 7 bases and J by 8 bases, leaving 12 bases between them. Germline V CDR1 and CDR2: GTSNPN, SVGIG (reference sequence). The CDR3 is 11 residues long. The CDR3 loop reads CALVKGHEQFF. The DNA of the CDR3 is TGTGCCTTGGTAAAGGGACATGAGCAGTTCTTC.

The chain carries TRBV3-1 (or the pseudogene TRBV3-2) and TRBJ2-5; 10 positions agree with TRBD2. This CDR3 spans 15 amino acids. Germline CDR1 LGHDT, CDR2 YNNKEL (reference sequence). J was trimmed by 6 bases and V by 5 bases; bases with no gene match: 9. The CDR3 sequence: CASSFIAGGAKTQYF. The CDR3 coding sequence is TGTGCCAGCAGCTTTATAGCGGGGGGTGCGAAGACCCAGTACTTC.

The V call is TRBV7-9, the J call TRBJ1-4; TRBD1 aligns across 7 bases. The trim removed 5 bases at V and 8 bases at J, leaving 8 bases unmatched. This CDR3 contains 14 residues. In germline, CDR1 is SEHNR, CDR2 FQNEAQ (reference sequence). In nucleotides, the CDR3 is TGTGCCAGCAGCAACAGGGGAGGGGTAGAAAAACTGTTTTTT. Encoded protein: CASSNRGGVEKLFF.

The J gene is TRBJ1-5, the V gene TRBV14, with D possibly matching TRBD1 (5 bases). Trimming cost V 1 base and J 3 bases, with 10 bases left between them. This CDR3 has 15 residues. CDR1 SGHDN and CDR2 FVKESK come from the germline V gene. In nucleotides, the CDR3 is TGTGCCAGCAGCCAAGCGGGGCTATTCAATCAGCCCCAGCATTTT. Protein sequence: CASSQAGLFNQPQHF.

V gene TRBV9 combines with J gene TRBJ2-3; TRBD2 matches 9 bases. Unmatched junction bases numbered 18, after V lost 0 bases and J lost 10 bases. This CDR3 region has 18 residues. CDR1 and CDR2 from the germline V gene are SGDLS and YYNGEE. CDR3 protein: CASSVASGMTTSAGAQYF. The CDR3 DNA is TGTGCCAGCAGCGTAGCTAGCGGGATGACTACTTCTGCTGGGGCGCAGTATTTT.

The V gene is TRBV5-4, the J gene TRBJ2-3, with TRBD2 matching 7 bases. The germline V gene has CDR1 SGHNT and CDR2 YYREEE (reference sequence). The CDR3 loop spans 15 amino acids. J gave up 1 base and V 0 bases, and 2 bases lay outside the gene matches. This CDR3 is CASSLVGGGTDTQYF. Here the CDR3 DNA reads TGTGCCAGCAGCTTGGTGGGGGGGGGCACAGATACGCAGTATTTT. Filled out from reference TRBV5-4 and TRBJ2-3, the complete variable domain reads ETGVTQSPTHLIKTRGQQVTLRCSSQSGHNTVSWYQQALGQGPQFIFQYYREEENGRGNFPPRFSGLQFPNYSSELNVNALELDDSALYLCASSLVGGGTDTQYFGPGTRLTVL.

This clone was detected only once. The CDR3 spells CATSRGRRTNEKLFF. As DNA, the CDR3 is TGTGCCACCAGCAGAGGACGGAGAACTAATGAAAAACTGTTTTTT. V and J are TRBV15 and TRBJ1-4; no clear D. This CDR3 comprises 15 residues. Deletions cut 1 base from V and 1 base from J, with 7 bases between. Looked up from germline, CDR1 is LNHNV and CDR2 is YYDKDF (reference sequence).

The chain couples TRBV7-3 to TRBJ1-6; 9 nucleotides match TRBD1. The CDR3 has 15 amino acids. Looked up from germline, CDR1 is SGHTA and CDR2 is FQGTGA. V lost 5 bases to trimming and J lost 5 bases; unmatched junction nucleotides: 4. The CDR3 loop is CASSADRGDNSPLHF. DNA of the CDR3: TGTGCCAGCAGCGCCGACAGGGGGGATAATTCACCCCTCCACTTT.

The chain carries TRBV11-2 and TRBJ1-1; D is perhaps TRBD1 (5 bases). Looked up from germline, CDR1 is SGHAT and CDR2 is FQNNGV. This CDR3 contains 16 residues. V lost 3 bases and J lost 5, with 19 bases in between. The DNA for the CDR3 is TGTGCCAGCAGCTTGGGACTTTCCTGGAGGGGAACTGAAGCTTTCTTT. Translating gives CASSLGLSWRGTEAFF.

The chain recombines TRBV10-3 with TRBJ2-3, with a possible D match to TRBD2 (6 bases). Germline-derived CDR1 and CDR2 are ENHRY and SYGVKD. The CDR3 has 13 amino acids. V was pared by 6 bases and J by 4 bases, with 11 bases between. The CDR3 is CAIRLAVADTQYF. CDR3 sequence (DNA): TGTGCCATCAGACTAGCTGTGGCAGATACGCAGTATTTT.

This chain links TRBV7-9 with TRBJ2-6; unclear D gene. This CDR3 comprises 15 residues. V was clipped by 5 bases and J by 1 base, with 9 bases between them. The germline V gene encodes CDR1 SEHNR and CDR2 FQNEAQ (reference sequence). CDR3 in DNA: TGTGCCAGCAGCCCCCGAATTTCTGGGGCCAACGTCCTGACTTTC. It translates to CASSPRISGANVLTF.

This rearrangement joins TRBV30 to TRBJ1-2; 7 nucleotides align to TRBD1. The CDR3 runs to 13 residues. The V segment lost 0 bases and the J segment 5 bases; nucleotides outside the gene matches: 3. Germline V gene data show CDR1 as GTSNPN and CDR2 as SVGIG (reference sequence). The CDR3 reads CAWSVPGGYGYTF. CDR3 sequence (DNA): TGTGCCTGGAGTGTACCAGGGGGTTATGGCTACACCTTC.

The CDR3 DNA reads as TGTGCCAGCAGCCAAGTGGCAGGGAGGACCACCATATATTTT. Its protein is CASSQVAGRTTIYF. The chain carries TRBV14 and TRBJ1-3, with D perhaps matching TRBD1 (5 bases). CDR1 and CDR2 (germline): SGHDN, FVKESK. The CDR3 sequence is 14 residues long. Trimming removed 1 base from V and 9 bases from J, with 13 bases in between.

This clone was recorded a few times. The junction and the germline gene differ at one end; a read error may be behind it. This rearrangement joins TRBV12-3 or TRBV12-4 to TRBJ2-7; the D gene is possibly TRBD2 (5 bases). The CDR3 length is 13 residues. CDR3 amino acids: CASSIAIASEQYF. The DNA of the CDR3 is TGTGCCAGCAGTATAGCAATAGCGAGCGAGCAGTACTTC.

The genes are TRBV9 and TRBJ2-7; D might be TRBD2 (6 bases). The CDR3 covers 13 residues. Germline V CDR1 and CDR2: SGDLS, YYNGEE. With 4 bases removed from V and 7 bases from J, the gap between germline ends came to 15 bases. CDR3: CASSPRPAGEQYF. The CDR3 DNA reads TGTGCCAGCAGCCCTCGCCCCGCGGGGGAGCAGTACTTC.